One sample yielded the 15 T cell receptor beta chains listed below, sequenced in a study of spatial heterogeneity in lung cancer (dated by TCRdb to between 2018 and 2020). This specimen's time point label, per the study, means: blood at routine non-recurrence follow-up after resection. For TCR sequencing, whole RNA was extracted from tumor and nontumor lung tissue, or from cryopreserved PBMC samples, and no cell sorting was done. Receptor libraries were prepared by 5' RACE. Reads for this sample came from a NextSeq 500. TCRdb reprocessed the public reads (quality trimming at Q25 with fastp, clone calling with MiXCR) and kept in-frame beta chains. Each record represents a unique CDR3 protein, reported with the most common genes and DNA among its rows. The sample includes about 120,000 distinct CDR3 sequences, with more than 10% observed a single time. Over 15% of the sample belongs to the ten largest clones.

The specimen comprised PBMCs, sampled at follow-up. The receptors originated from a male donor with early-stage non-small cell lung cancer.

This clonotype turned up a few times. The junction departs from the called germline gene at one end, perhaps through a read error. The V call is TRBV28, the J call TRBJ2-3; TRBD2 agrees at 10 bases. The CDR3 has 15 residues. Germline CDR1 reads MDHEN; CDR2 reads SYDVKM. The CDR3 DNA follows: TGTGCCAGCAGCAATAGCGGGGGGACCACATATACGCAGTATTTT. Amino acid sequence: CASSNSGGTTYTQYF.

The CDR3 DNA sequence: TGTGCCAGCAGCCCCGGACTTTACACCGGGGAGCTGTTTTTT. This translates into CASSPGLYTGELFF. The chain recombines TRBV7-9 with TRBJ2-2; perhaps TRBD2 as D (5 bases). The CDR3 is 14 amino acids. Looked up from germline, CDR1 is SEHNR and CDR2 is FQNEAQ (reference sequence). V shed 5 bases and J shed 3 bases, with 10 bases lying between them.

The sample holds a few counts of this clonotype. CDR3 nucleotide sequence: TGTGCCAGCAGTTCCAGGGACAGGGCCTACTACGAGCAGTACTTC. It specifies CASSSRDRAYYEQYF. The chain is built from TRBV28 and TRBJ2-7; 9 nucleotides match TRBD1. Germline CDR1 is MDHEN and CDR2 is SYDVKM. This CDR3 comprises 15 residues. Trimming cost V 4 bases and J 3 bases; bases outside gene matches: 7. Supplemented by reference TRBV28 and TRBJ2-7, the full variable domain reads DVKVTQSSRYLVKRTGEKVFLECVQDMDHENMFWYRQDPGLGLRLIYFSYDVKMKEKGDIPEGYSVSREKKERFSLILESASTNQTSMYLCASSSRDRAYYEQYFGPGTRLTVT.

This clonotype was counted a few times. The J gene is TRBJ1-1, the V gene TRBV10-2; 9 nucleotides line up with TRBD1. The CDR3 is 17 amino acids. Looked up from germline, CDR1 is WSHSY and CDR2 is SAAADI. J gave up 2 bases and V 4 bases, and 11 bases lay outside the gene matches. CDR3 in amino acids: CASSGRGGQGSNTEAFF. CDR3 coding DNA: TGCGCCAGCAGTGGCCGGGGGGGACAGGGCTCAAACACTGAAGCTTTCTTT.

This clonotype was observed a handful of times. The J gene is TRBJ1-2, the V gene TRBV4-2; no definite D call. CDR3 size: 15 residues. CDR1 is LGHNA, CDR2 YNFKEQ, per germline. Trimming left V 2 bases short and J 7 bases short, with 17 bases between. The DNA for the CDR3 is TGTGCCAGCAGCCAATCGTTTCGGAAGGCGGGTGGCTACACCTTC. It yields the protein CASSQSFRKAGGYTF.

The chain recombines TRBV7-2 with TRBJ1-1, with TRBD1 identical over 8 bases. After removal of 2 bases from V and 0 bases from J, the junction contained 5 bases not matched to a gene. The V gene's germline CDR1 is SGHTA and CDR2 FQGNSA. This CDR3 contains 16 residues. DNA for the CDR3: TGTGCCAGCAGCTTACAGGGGGCGGGTGTGAACACTGAAGCTTTCTTT. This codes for CASSLQGAGVNTEAFF.

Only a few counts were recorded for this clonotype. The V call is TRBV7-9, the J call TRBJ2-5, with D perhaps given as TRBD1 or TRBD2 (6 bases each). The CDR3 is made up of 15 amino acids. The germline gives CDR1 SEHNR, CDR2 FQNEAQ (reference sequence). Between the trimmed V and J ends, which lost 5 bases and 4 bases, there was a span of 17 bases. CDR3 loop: CASSPPGARRETQYF. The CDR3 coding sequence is TGTGCCAGCAGCCCCCCGGGGGCCCGGCGAGAGACCCAGTACTTC.

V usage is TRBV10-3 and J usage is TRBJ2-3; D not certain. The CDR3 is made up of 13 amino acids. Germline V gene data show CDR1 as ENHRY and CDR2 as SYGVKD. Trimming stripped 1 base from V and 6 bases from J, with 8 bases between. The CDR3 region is CAISELSPDTQYF. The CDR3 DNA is TGTGCCATCAGTGAGTTAAGTCCCGATACGCAGTATTTT.

DNA for the CDR3: TGTGCCAGCAGTCAGAGGGCGGGGGACACTGAAGCTTTCTTT. Encoded protein: CASSQRAGDTEAFF. This chain connects TRBV7-2 to TRBJ1-1, with D possibly matching TRBD1 (5 bases). Germline-derived CDR1 and CDR2 are SGHTA and FQGNSA. Trimming removed 6 bases at V and 3 bases at J, with 14 bases between. The CDR3 totals 14 residues.

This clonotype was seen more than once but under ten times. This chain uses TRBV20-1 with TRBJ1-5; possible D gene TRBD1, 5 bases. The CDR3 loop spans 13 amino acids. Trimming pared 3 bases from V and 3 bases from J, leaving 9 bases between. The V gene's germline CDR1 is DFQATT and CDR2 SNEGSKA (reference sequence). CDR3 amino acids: CSASGTVNQPQHF. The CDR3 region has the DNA TGCAGTGCTAGCGGGACGGTCAATCAGCCCCAGCATTTT.

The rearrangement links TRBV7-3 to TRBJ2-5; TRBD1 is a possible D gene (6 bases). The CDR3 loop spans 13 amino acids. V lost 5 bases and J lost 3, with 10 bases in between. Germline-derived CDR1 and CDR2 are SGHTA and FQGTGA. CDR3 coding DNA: TGTGCCAGCAGCCTGCACAGGGAAGAGACCCAGTACTTC. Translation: CASSLHREETQYF.

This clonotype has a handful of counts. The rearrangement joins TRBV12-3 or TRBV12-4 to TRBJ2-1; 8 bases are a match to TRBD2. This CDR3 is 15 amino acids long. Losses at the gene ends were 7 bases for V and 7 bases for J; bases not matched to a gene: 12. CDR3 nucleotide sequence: TGTGCCAGCAACCTCCGGGGGGGGAGGAGGAATGAGCAGTTCTTC. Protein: CASNLRGGRRNEQFF.

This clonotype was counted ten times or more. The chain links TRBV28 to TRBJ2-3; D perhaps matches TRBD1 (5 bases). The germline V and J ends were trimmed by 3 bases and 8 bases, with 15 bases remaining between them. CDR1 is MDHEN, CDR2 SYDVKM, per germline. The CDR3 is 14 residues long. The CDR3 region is CASSFRQGTATQYF. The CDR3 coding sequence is TGTGCCAGCAGTTTTAGGCAGGGCACGGCTACGCAGTATTTT.

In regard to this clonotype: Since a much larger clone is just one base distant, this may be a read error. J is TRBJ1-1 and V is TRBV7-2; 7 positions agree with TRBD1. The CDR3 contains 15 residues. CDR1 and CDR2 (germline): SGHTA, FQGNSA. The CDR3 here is CASSLGGTVNTEAYF. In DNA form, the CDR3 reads TGTGCCAGCAGCTTAGGGGGGACAGTGAACACTGAAGCTTACTTT.

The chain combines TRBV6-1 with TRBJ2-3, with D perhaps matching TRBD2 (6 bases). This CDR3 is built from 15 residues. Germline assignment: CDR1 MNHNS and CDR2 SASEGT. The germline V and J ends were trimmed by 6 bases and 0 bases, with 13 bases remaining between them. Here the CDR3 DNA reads TGTGCCAGCAGACCTCCGGGACTGAGCACAGATACGCAGTATTTT. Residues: CASRPPGLSTDTQYF.